The next 23 T cell receptor beta chains were all read from a single sample in a study of CD8+ T cells in alopecia areata. Sequencing used cDNA as its template, made by extracting RNA and reverse transcribing it. Measured with immunoSEQ multiplex PCR; TCRdb has only the in-frame clones, and not every one. The sample lists more than 200,000 clones; less than 80% were seen once. Sequences were derived from CD4+ T cells sorted from blood, sampled at week 0. The receptors originated from a human donor with alopecia areata.

The chain combines TRBV2 with TRBJ1-2; TRBD1 matches at 7 bases. The CDR3 sequence is 14 residues long. Germline-derived CDR1 and CDR2 are SNHLY and FYNNEI. Trimming cost V 1 base and J 6 bases; bases outside gene matches: 5. CDR3 residues: CASSEVFDRDGYTF. CDR3 nucleotide sequence: TGTGCCAGCAGTGAAGTTTTTGACAGGGATGGCTACACCTTC.

J is TRBJ1-2 and V is TRBV10-3; D is undetermined. Trimming took 7 bases from V and 4 from J, leaving 10 bases between them. This CDR3 is built from 12 residues. Germline V gives CDR1 ENHRY, CDR2 SYGVKD. CDR3 sequence reads: CAITPGGYGYTF. In DNA form, the CDR3 reads TGTGCCATCACCCCGGGTGGCTATGGCTACACCTTC.

This clone was detected once. The chain links TRBV5-5 to TRBJ1-1, with 7 bases that match TRBD1. J lost 3 bases, V lost 4 bases, and 3 bases had no gene match. The CDR3 is made up of 13 amino acids. CDR1 and CDR2 from the germline V gene are SGHKS and YYEKEE (reference sequence). The CDR3 loop reads CASSDRAYTEAFF. Written as DNA, the CDR3 is TGTGCCAGCAGCGACAGGGCTTACACTGAAGCTTTCTTT.

The CDR3 nucleotides are TGCGCCAGCACACTACAGGGGATAACAGATACGCAGTATTTT. This sequence encodes CASTLQGITDTQYF. The genes are TRBV5-1 and TRBJ2-3, with TRBD1 identical over 7 bases. Per the germline V gene, CDR1 is SGHRS and CDR2 is YFSETQ. V gave up 6 bases and J gave up 3 bases; unmatched junction bases: 7. There are 14 residues in the CDR3.

V usage is TRBV4-2 and J usage is TRBJ2-6; D may be TRBD1 (6 bases). V was cut by 0 bases and J by 0 bases, with 15 bases left in between. Germline values: CDR1 LGHNA, CDR2 YNFKEQ. This CDR3 is 19 amino acids long. In nucleotides, the CDR3 is TGTGCCAGCAGCCAAGACTGGGCAGGGGCAAGCTCTGGGGCCAACGTCCTGACTTTC. Its protein is CASSQDWAGASSGANVLTF.

The gene calls are TRBV7-2 and TRBJ1-5; possible D gene TRBD1, 6 bases. CDR1 and CDR2 (germline): SGHTA, FQGNSA. CDR3 length equals 14 residues. V was pared by 3 bases and J by 2 bases, with 8 bases between. This CDR3 is CASSLGGRNQPQHF. CDR3 DNA sequence: TGTGCCAGCAGCTTGGGGGGGCGCAATCAGCCCCAGCATTTT.

The chain employs TRBV20-1 and TRBJ2-3; D uncertain. V was trimmed by 7 bases and J by 4 bases, leaving 9 bases between them. Germline lookup yields CDR1 DFQATT and CDR2 SNEGSKA (reference sequence). The CDR3 covers 11 residues. CDR3 sequence (DNA): TGCAGTGTAAGGATCTCAGATACGCAGTATTTT. As protein: CSVRISDTQYF.

A single count supports this clone. The chain uses TRBV4-3 and TRBJ2-1; no definite D call. From germline, CDR1 is LGHNA and CDR2 YSLEER. The CDR3 consists of 13 residues. V lost 0 bases and J 11 bases, leaving 11 bases between the germline ends. DNA of the CDR3: TGCGCCAGCAGCCAAGATCCCCCCCTCCAGCAGTTCTTC. It translates to CASSQDPPLQQFF.

The J gene is TRBJ2-3, the V gene TRBV5-1; 8 nucleotides match TRBD1. CDR3 size: 14 residues. J lost 2 bases, V lost 5 bases, and 4 bases had no gene match. The germline CDR1 and CDR2 sequences are SGHRS and YFSETQ. CDR3 sequence reads: CASRRTGHTDTQYF. CDR3 nucleotide sequence: TGCGCCAGCAGACGGACAGGGCACACAGATACGCAGTATTTT. The full variable domain, its missing parts supplied by reference TRBV5-1 and TRBJ2-3, is KAGVTQTPRYLIKTRGQQVTLSCSPISGHRSVSWYQQTPGQGLQFLFEYFSETQRNKGNFPGRFSGRQFSNSRSEMNVSTLELGDSALYLCASRRTGHTDTQYFGPGTRLTVL.

As DNA, the CDR3 is TGTGCCAGCAGTGTGACTAGCGTCTCAGATACGCAGTATTTT. Translated: CASSVTSVSDTQYF. The genes are TRBV2 and TRBJ2-3; 8 bases map to TRBD2. This CDR3 region has 14 residues. The junction had 4 bases not matched to a gene; V was cut back by 4 bases and J by 4 bases. In germline, CDR1 is SNHLY, CDR2 FYNNEI.

This clone was observed a handful of times. In nucleotides, the CDR3 is TGTGCCAGCAGTTACTCTCAGGGAGGCGTCTATGGCTACACCTTC. Translating it yields CASSYSQGGVYGYTF. This rearrangement joins TRBV6-6 to TRBJ1-2; weak D call: TRBD1 (5 bases). Germline CDR1 reads MNHNY; CDR2 reads SVGAGI (reference sequence). Trimming pared 0 bases from V and 4 bases from J, leaving 12 bases between. The length of the CDR3 is 15 residues.

This chain connects TRBV29-1 to TRBJ2-7; TRBD1 aligns across 7 bases. Germline CDR1 is SQVTM and CDR2 is ANQGSEA. The ends lost 6 bases at V and 8 bases at J; junction bases unmatched: 13. The CDR3 has 13 amino acids. As DNA, the CDR3 is TGCAGCGTAGCCCCAGGGGGACCTACGAAGCAGTACTTC. It is translated as CSVAPGGPTKQYF.

The CDR3 sequence is CASSWNRASKDQPQHF. The CDR3 DNA follows: TGTGCCAGCAGTTGGAACAGGGCGTCGAAGGATCAGCCCCAGCATTTT. V gene TRBV2 combines with J gene TRBJ1-5; D perhaps matches TRBD1 (6 bases). Trimming took off 5 bases at V and 5 bases at J, with 19 bases between the two ends. The CDR3 sequence is 16 residues long. Looked up from germline, CDR1 is SNHLY and CDR2 is FYNNEI.

V usage is TRBV4-1 and J usage is TRBJ1-1, with 7 nucleotides matching TRBD1. This CDR3 spans 14 amino acids. CDR1 is MGHRA, CDR2 YSYEKL, per germline. Unmatched junction bases numbered 3, after V lost 3 bases and J lost 2 bases. CDR3 sequence reads: CASSHRDRNTEAFF. The DNA for the CDR3 is TGCGCCAGCAGCCACCGGGACAGAAACACTGAAGCTTTCTTT.

The chain has TRBV1 and TRBJ1-6; the D call of TRBD1 is as the table states it, not checked on the DNA. TRBV1 is given as a pseudogene. The CDR3 covers 14 residues. The CDR3 DNA sequence: TGCACCAGCAGCCAAGATACAGGGGGCTCACCCCTCCACTTT. It specifies CTSSQDTGGSPLHF.

This clone was detected a few times. V gene TRBV25-1 combines with J gene TRBJ2-1; 7 bases fit TRBD1. CDR1 and CDR2 (germline): MGHDK, SYGVNS. V lost 4 bases to trimming and J lost 9 bases; unmatched junction nucleotides: 3. CDR3 length equals 12 residues. Written as DNA, the CDR3 is TGTGCCAGCAGTGGACAGGGCGGTGAGCAGTTCTTC. Protein product: CASSGQGGEQFF. Together with reference TRBV25-1 and TRBJ2-1, the CDR3 gives the full variable domain: EADIYQTPRYLVIGTGKKITLECSQTMGHDKMYWYQQDPGMELHLIHYSYGVNSTEKGDLSSESTVSRIRTEHFPLTLESARPSHTSQYLCASSGQGGEQFFGPGTRLTVL.

Concerning this clone itself: This same CDR3 is encoded by further DNA sequences in the sample. This chain links TRBV6-6 with TRBJ1-4; no reliable D call. The V and J ends lost 0 bases and 7 bases respectively, with 3 bases between them. Germline V gene data show CDR1 as MNHNY and CDR2 as SVGAGI (reference sequence). The CDR3 covers 12 residues. The CDR3 DNA sequence: TGTGCCAGCAGTTACTCCGGTGAAAAACTGTTTTTT. This gives the protein CASSYSGEKLFF.

The V call is TRBV6-5, the J call TRBJ2-7; a possible D gene is TRBD2 (6 bases). The germline CDR1 and CDR2 sequences are MNHEY and SVGAGI. CDR3 size: 15 residues. Trimming pared 4 bases from V and 1 base from J, leaving 14 bases between. In DNA form, the CDR3 reads TGTGCCAGCAGTTCCCCGGGACTGGCTTCCTACGAGCAGTACTTC. It translates to CASSSPGLASYEQYF.

CDR3 region: CATSRVWTGTNTEAFF. CDR3 nucleotide sequence: TGTGCCACCAGCAGAGTTTGGACAGGAACAAACACTGAAGCTTTCTTT. The rearrangement links TRBV15 to TRBJ1-1; 7 positions match TRBD1. There are 16 residues in the CDR3. Trimming at V came to 1 base and at J to 2 bases, leaving 7 bases not matched to a gene. Per germline, CDR1 LNHNV and CDR2 YYDKDF (reference sequence).

The chain carries TRBV5-1 and TRBJ2-7; 9 bases are a match to TRBD1. Looked up from germline, CDR1 is SGHRS and CDR2 is YFSETQ. Trimming removed 4 bases from V and 6 bases from J; junction bases left unmatched: 14. CDR3 length: 16 residues. In DNA, the CDR3 is TGCGCCAGCAGCCCCCAACAGGACAGGGGCTTTTTCGAGCAGTACTTC. Translated, it gives CASSPQQDRGFFEQYF.

The J gene is TRBJ1-6, the V gene TRBV9; maybe TRBD1 (5 bases). Germline V lookup: CDR1 SGDLS, CDR2 YYNGEE. The CDR3 contains 14 residues. Between the trimmed V and J ends, which lost 0 bases and 11 bases, there was a span of 12 bases. CDR3 nucleotide sequence: TGTGCCAGCAGCGTAGTCAGGGAAGGAGCACCCCTCCACTTT. This translates into CASSVVREGAPLHF.

There are a few counts of this clone. The chain carries TRBV6-4 and TRBJ2-7; possible D gene TRBD2, 5 bases. CDR1 is MRHNA and CDR2 is SNTAGT in the germline V gene. The CDR3 is made up of 12 amino acids. Trimming pared 8 bases from V and 4 bases from J, leaving 12 bases between. In nucleotides, the CDR3 is TGTGCCAGCGGACTTTCGGGGTACGAGCAGTACTTC. This gives the protein CASGLSGYEQYF.

CDR3: CASSQGTGSYNEQFF. Written as DNA, the CDR3 is TGCGCCAGCAGCCAAGGGACAGGCTCCTACAATGAGCAGTTCTTC. V is TRBV4-3 and J is TRBJ2-1, with TRBD1 matching 7 bases. CDR1 is LGHNA, CDR2 YSLEER, per germline. V lost 1 base and J lost 0; bases outside the gene matches: 0. This CDR3 has 15 amino acids.